This note documents a single T cell receptor beta chain sequence. This CDR3 region has 14 residues. Germline values: CDR1 GTSNPN, CDR2 SVGIG (reference sequence). With V trimmed by 4 bases and J by 5 bases, 9 bases remained unmatched. These data belong to a study of blood T cell repertoires in COVID-19. For the study at large: The United States, Italy and Spain were the sources of the acute and convalescent COVID-19 samples.

The data were produced by immunoSEQ multiplex PCR, yet TCRdb's version contains in-frame clones alone and is incomplete. The profile shows approximately 180,000 clones, 81% of them singletons. Patients from Seattle were sampled longitudinally, starting during active infection. J is TRBJ1-1 and V is TRBV30; 8 bases agree with TRBD1. This TCR came from a woman aged 80 or over with COVID-19, enrolled during active disease. Sequencing was done on a sample of peripheral blood. The CDR3 sequence: CAWKVQGGSTEAFF. CDR3 DNA sequence: TGTGCCTGGAAGGTACAGGGGGGAAGTACTGAAGCTTTCTTT.